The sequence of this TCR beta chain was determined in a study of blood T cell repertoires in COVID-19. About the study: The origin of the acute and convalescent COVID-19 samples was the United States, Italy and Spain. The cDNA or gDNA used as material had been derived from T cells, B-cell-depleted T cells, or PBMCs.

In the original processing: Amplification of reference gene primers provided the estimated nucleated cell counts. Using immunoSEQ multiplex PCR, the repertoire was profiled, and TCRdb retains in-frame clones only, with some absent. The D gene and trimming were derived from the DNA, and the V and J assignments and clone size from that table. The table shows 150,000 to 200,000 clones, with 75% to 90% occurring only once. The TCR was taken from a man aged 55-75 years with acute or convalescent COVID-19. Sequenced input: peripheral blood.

The CDR3 DNA reads TGTGCCAGCAGCCCGGGACTAGAGTTTAGGGAGCAGTTCTTC. Amino acid sequence: CASSPGLEFREQFF. The genes are TRBV13 and TRBJ2-1; 8 bases line up with TRBD2. The trim removed 5 bases at V and 10 bases at J, leaving 10 bases unmatched. The CDR3 covers 14 residues. Germline V gene data show CDR1 as PRHDT and CDR2 as FYEKMQ (reference sequence).